The 32 T cell receptor beta chains reported below all come from one sample, sequenced in a study of shared clonotypes between healthy human individuals. TCRdb keeps only in-frame clones here, not all; method: immunoSEQ multiplex PCR. This table holds approximately 100,000 clones, 68% found once. The material sequenced was memory CD8+ T cells sorted from blood. Subset denoted: CD45RO+ cells pooled with CCR7-negative TemRA cells. The receptors come from a woman aged 30 to 39 in good health.

In its sample, this clone was seen once. This chain joins TRBV7-3 and TRBJ2-3; possible D gene TRBD2, 6 bases. The V end was cut by 0 bases, the J end by 0 bases, with 22 bases between. This CDR3 contains 20 residues. Germline V lookup: CDR1 SGHTA, CDR2 FQGTGA. The CDR3 DNA is TGTGCCAGCAGCTTAACGAGGCAGCCCCCTGGGCGGGACAGCACAGATACGCAGTATTTT. Translating it yields CASSLTRQPPGRDSTDTQYF. Looking up the rest from reference TRBV7-3 and TRBJ2-3 gives the full variable domain: GAGVSQTPSNKVTEKGKYVELRCDPISGHTALYWYRQSLGQGPEFLIYFQGTGAADDSGLPNDRFFAVRPEGSVSTLKIQRTERGDSAVYLCASSLTRQPPGRDSTDTQYFGPGTRLTVL.

This chain connects TRBV5-1 to TRBJ2-7; D gene ambiguous. Between the trimmed V and J ends, which lost 4 bases and 2 bases, there was a span of 16 bases. CDR3 length: 15 residues. In germline, CDR1 is SGHRS, CDR2 YFSETQ. The DNA of the CDR3 is TGCGCCAGCAGCCCGGACGGAAGTACTACCTACGAGCAGTACTTC. The encoded protein is CASSPDGSTTYEQYF. Drawing the rest from reference TRBV5-1 and TRBJ2-7, the complete variable domain is KAGVTQTPRYLIKTRGQQVTLSCSPISGHRSVSWYQQTPGQGLQFLFEYFSETQRNKGNFPGRFSGRQFSNSRSEMNVSTLELGDSALYLCASSPDGSTTYEQYFGPGTRLTVT.

This clone was recorded once. The genes are TRBV5-6 and TRBJ2-7; D is possibly TRBD1 or TRBD2 (5 bases each). Germline assignment: CDR1 SGHDT and CDR2 YYEEEE. The CDR3 covers 14 residues. V was shortened by 3 bases and J by 2 bases, with 12 bases between the two germline ends. Here the CDR3 reads CASSSGTGPYEQYF. CDR3 sequence (DNA): TGTGCCAGCAGCTCCGGGACCGGACCCTACGAGCAGTACTTC.

The genes are TRBV28 and TRBJ2-7; 11 bases map to TRBD2. The CDR3 has 16 residues. J was trimmed by 1 base and V by 1 base; bases with no gene match: 3. In germline, CDR1 is MDHEN, CDR2 SYDVKM. CDR3 residues: CASSLFRTSGSYEQYF. The CDR3 nucleotides read TGTGCCAGCAGTTTATTTCGGACTAGCGGGTCCTACGAGCAGTACTTC.

The chain carries TRBV7-9 and TRBJ1-2; 9 nucleotides align to TRBD1. Germline V gene data show CDR1 as SEHNR and CDR2 as FQNEAQ (reference sequence). V trimming: 7 bases; J trimming: 0 bases; junction bases outside the gene matches: 9. This CDR3 is 16 amino acids long. CDR3 DNA: TGTGCCAGCACCCCGGGACAGGGTAGAGCTAACTATGGCTACACCTTC. This gives the protein CASTPGQGRANYGYTF.

This clone was counted at least ten times. The chain's CDR3 is CASIAGDETQYF. CDR3 in DNA: TGTGCCAGCATCGCTGGAGACGAGACCCAGTACTTC. This rearrangement joins TRBV27 to TRBJ2-5, with D unresolved. CDR1 is MNHEY and CDR2 is SMNVEV in the germline V gene (reference sequence). The CDR3 covers 12 residues. Trimming stripped 7 bases from V and 5 bases from J, with 11 bases between.

This clone was found a few times. This chain joins TRBV19 and TRBJ1-2; D is ambiguous. The length of the CDR3 is 15 residues. Trimming shortened V by 2 bases and J by 2 bases, and 12 bases separated the two germline ends. Germline assignment: CDR1 LNHDA and CDR2 SQIVND (reference sequence). CDR3 in amino acids: CASSIIPPGNYGYTF. CDR3 DNA sequence: TGTGCCAGTAGTATAATCCCGCCCGGGAACTATGGCTACACCTTC. The full variable domain, its missing parts supplied by reference TRBV19 and TRBJ1-2, is DGGITQSPKYLFRKEGQNVTLSCEQNLNHDAMYWYRQDPGQGLRLIYYSQIVNDFQKGDIAEGYSVSREKKESFPLTVTSAQKNPTAFYLCASSIIPPGNYGYTFGSGTRLTVV.

The chain couples TRBV10-3 to TRBJ1-3; 7 nucleotides line up with TRBD1. Germline V gene lookup returns CDR1 ENHRY and CDR2 SYGVKD. This CDR3 comprises 13 residues. Trimming at V came to 9 bases and at J to 3 bases, leaving 5 bases not matched to a gene. Written as DNA, the CDR3 is TGTGCCATAGGACAGGACTTTGGAAACACCATATATTTT. Its protein is CAIGQDFGNTIYF.

The CDR3 sequence is CASSQEDRLNTEAFF. The CDR3 nucleotides read TGCGCCAGCAGCCAAGAAGACAGGCTTAACACTGAAGCTTTCTTT. V and J are TRBV4-1 and TRBJ1-1; a weak D match, TRBD1 (6 bases). With 0 bases removed from V and 2 bases from J, the gap between germline ends came to 10 bases. The CDR3 has 15 residues. Germline V CDR1 and CDR2: MGHRA, YSYEKL.

The V gene is TRBV27, the J gene TRBJ1-1; D not resolved. The length of the CDR3 is 15 residues. The V end lost 2 bases, the J end lost 0 bases, and 10 bases lay between the germline ends. Germline V gene lookup returns CDR1 MNHEY and CDR2 SMNVEV (reference sequence). The CDR3 DNA sequence: TGTGCCAGCAGTTTAGTTTCCGGGGTGAACACTGAAGCTTTCTTT. This encodes CASSLVSGVNTEAFF.

J is TRBJ1-1 and V is TRBV7-8, with D tentatively TRBD1 (5 bases). The CDR3 length is 13 residues. V shed 5 bases and J shed 3 bases, with 10 bases lying between them. CDR1 and CDR2 from the germline V gene are SGHVS and FQNEAQ. CDR3 in DNA: TGTGCCAGCAGCCCCCTCAGGGACACTGAAGCTTTCTTT. Its protein product is CASSPLRDTEAFF.

The chain joins TRBV25-1 to TRBJ1-3; 8 nucleotides line up with TRBD1. Germline lookup yields CDR1 MGHDK and CDR2 SYGVNS. The CDR3 loop spans 16 amino acids. V was clipped by 1 base and J by 4 bases; unmatched bases: 6. In nucleotides, the CDR3 is TGTGCCAGCAGTGAATGGAAGGACAGGGAAGGAAACACCATATATTTT. It encodes CASSEWKDREGNTIYF.

This chain uses TRBV6-5 with TRBJ2-1, with no clear D. The CDR3 has 14 amino acids. The germline CDR1 and CDR2 sequences are MNHEY and SVGAGI. Trimming removed 3 bases from V and 5 bases from J, with 11 bases in between. The CDR3 nucleotides are TGTGCCAGCAGTTATCGAGAGCCCCACAATGAGCAGTTCTTC. Amino acid sequence: CASSYREPHNEQFF.

The J gene is TRBJ2-1, the V gene TRBV13, with a possible D match to TRBD2 (5 bases). V lost 8 bases and J 0 bases, leaving 8 bases between the germline ends. This CDR3 region has 13 residues. CDR1 and CDR2 (germline): PRHDT, FYEKMQ (reference sequence). The CDR3 sequence: CASLSGSYNEQFF. The CDR3 region has the DNA TGTGCCAGCCTGAGCGGCTCCTACAATGAGCAGTTCTTC. Combining the CDR3 with reference TRBV13 and TRBJ2-1 gives the whole variable domain AAGVIQSPRHLIKEKRETATLKCYPIPRHDTVYWYQQGPGQDPQFLISFYEKMQSDKGSIPDRFSAQQFSDYHSELNMSSLELGDSALYFCASLSGSYNEQFFGPGTRLTVL.

The genes are TRBV7-9 and TRBJ1-1; no clear D gene. This CDR3 contains 15 residues. V lost 5 bases to trimming and J lost 3 bases, with 16 bases between them. In germline, CDR1 is SEHNR, CDR2 FQNEAQ (reference sequence). The CDR3 DNA follows: TGTGCCAGCAGCCAGATCCGGGGTTTTCACACTGAAGCTTTCTTT. Translating gives CASSQIRGFHTEAFF.

This chain uses TRBV27 with TRBJ2-2; the D is unclear. The CDR3 length is 17 residues. Germline lookup yields CDR1 MNHEY and CDR2 SMNVEV (reference sequence). V shed 5 bases and J shed 1 base, with 17 bases lying between them. CDR3 DNA sequence: TGTGCCAGCAGTACTGACACCACACTAATGAACACCGGGGAGCTGTTTTTT. The encoded protein is CASSTDTTLMNTGELFF.

The CDR3 DNA is TGTGCCAGCAGCTTAGGGTTCCATGAGCAGTTCTTC. Protein: CASSLGFHEQFF. J is TRBJ2-1 and V is TRBV5-4; no clear D. With 2 bases removed from V and 8 bases from J, the gap between germline ends came to 8 bases. Per the germline V gene, CDR1 is SGHNT and CDR2 is YYREEE (reference sequence). CDR3 length: 12 amino acids.

This chain links TRBV2 with TRBJ1-5; no firm D call. Germline CDR1 reads SNHLY; CDR2 reads FYNNEI. V was clipped by 5 bases and J by 0 bases, with 8 bases between them. This CDR3 region has 14 residues. CDR3 nucleotide sequence: TGTGCCAGCAGTAACAACACTAGCAATCAGCCCCAGCATTTT. It specifies CASSNNTSNQPQHF.

The chain is built from TRBV27 and TRBJ2-7, with a tentative D call TRBD2 (5 bases). Per the germline V gene, CDR1 is MNHEY and CDR2 is SMNVEV (reference sequence). The V gene lost 8 bases and the J gene lost 0 bases, with 17 bases spanning the gap. CDR3 length: 15 amino acids. CDR3 sequence (DNA): TGTGCCAGCTCCCCCGTTACGGGGAACTCCTACGAGCAGTACTTC. Translation gives CASSPVTGNSYEQYF.

This clone was observed a few times. This chain connects TRBV5-5 to TRBJ2-1; 12 nucleotides match TRBD2. The V segment lost 1 base and the J segment 9 bases; nucleotides outside the gene matches: 5. The CDR3 runs 15 residues. The germline V gene has CDR1 SGHKS and CDR2 YYEKEE (reference sequence). CDR3 sequence reads: CASSLSASGRGEQFF. CDR3 sequence (DNA): TGTGCCAGCAGCTTGTCAGCTAGCGGGAGGGGTGAGCAGTTCTTC.

Notes on this clone: Other nucleotide sequences from this sample produce the same CDR3. This chain joins TRBV7-9 and TRBJ2-6; the D is unclear. The CDR3 is 15 amino acids. Trimming took 5 bases from V and 0 from J, leaving 8 bases between them. Looked up from germline, CDR1 is SEHNR and CDR2 is FQNEAQ (reference sequence). The CDR3 protein is CASSRGRSGANVLTF. The CDR3, as DNA: TGTGCCAGCAGCCGCGGCCGCTCTGGGGCCAACGTCCTGACTTTC.

The chain recombines TRBV6-6 with TRBJ1-5; maybe TRBD1 (6 bases). This CDR3 is built from 14 residues. From germline, CDR1 is MNHNY and CDR2 SVGAGI (reference sequence). V was shortened by 6 bases and J by 5 bases, with 14 bases between the two germline ends. The CDR3 DNA sequence: TGTGCCAGCAGCCCAGACAGGAACTATCAGCCCCAGCATTTT. Translated, it gives CASSPDRNYQPQHF.

This clone turned up a few times. The chain couples TRBV28 to TRBJ1-6; possible D gene TRBD1, 5 bases. V shed 2 bases and J shed 0 bases, with 8 bases lying between them. The CDR3 is made up of 16 amino acids. Per germline, CDR1 MDHEN and CDR2 SYDVKM. The CDR3 region is CASSLGADSYNSPLHF. The CDR3 coding sequence is TGTGCCAGCAGTTTAGGGGCCGACTCCTATAATTCACCCCTCCACTTT. Complete variable domain (other parts from reference TRBV28 and TRBJ1-6): DVKVTQSSRYLVKRTGEKVFLECVQDMDHENMFWYRQDPGLGLRLIYFSYDVKMKEKGDIPEGYSVSREKKERFSLILESASTNQTSMYLCASSLGADSYNSPLHFGNGTRLTVT.

The CDR3 DNA reads as TGTGCCAGTAGTATAGATCTATCGGGCGGGGAGCTGTTTTTT. Protein sequence: CASSIDLSGGELFF. This chain connects TRBV19 to TRBJ2-2, with D uncertain. This CDR3 is 14 amino acids long. CDR1 is LNHDA and CDR2 is SQIVND in the germline V gene (reference sequence). V was shortened by 0 bases and J by 7 bases, with 9 bases between the two germline ends.

The chain has TRBV6-4 and TRBJ2-2, with D uncertain. V was cut by 5 bases and J by 2 bases, with 6 bases left in between. The length of the CDR3 is 13 residues. Germline-derived CDR1 and CDR2 are MRHNA and SNTAGT. The DNA of the CDR3 is TGTGCCAGCAGTCCACACAACACCGGGGAGCTGTTTTTT. Its translation is CASSPHNTGELFF.

This chain joins TRBV7-9 and TRBJ1-2; no firm D call. CDR1 SEHNR and CDR2 FQNEAQ come from the germline V gene (reference sequence). V was clipped by 5 bases and J by 2 bases, with 12 bases between them. CDR3 size: 14 residues. CDR3 coding DNA: TGTGCCAGCAGCGCATTCCAGGAGAACTATGGCTACACCTTC. It codes for CASSAFQENYGYTF.

The V call is TRBV29-1, the J call TRBJ1-2; D unresolved. Trimming took 5 bases from V and 1 from J, leaving 17 bases between them. The CDR3 has 15 amino acids. Germline V gene sequence: CDR1 SQVTM, CDR2 ANQGSEA. The CDR3 sequence is CSVLDIGPSNYGYTF. CDR3 DNA: TGCAGCGTTCTTGATATAGGACCCAGTAACTATGGCTACACCTTC. The full variable domain, completed using reference TRBV29-1 and TRBJ1-2, is SAVISQKPSRDICQRGTSLTIQCQVDSQVTMMFWYRQQPGQSLTLIATANQGSEATYESGFVIDKFPISRPNLTFSTLTVSNMSPEDSSIYLCSVLDIGPSNYGYTFGSGTRLTVV.

The chain carries TRBV9 and TRBJ2-1; 13 bases are shared with TRBD2. CDR1 is SGDLS, CDR2 YYNGEE, per germline. The CDR3 covers 18 residues. Trimming at V came to 3 bases and at J to 0 bases, leaving 6 bases not matched to a gene. The CDR3 loop reads CASSARTSGSGSYNEQFF. Here the CDR3 DNA reads TGTGCCAGCAGCGCGAGGACTAGCGGGAGTGGCTCCTACAATGAGCAGTTCTTC.

This chain joins TRBV27 and TRBJ2-1; D might be TRBD2 (5 bases). CDR1 and CDR2 from the germline V gene are MNHEY and SMNVEV (reference sequence). V was pared by 0 bases and J by 5 bases, with 8 bases between. The CDR3 consists of 14 residues. The CDR3 here is CASSLSYGDNEQFF. In DNA, the CDR3 is TGTGCCAGCAGTTTATCGTACGGGGACAATGAGCAGTTCTTC.

The V call is TRBV7-9, the J call TRBJ1-5; D call uncertain. The length of the CDR3 is 14 residues. Germline V lookup: CDR1 SEHNR, CDR2 FQNEAQ (reference sequence). Trimming shortened V by 5 bases and J by 2 bases, and 10 bases separated the two germline ends. DNA for the CDR3: TGTGCCAGCAGCCTTTTAGAGGGCAATCAGCCCCAGCATTTT. Translation: CASSLLEGNQPQHF.

V gene TRBV27 combines with J gene TRBJ2-4; D is undetermined. Trimming took 6 bases from V and 1 from J, leaving 13 bases between them. The germline gives CDR1 MNHEY, CDR2 SMNVEV (reference sequence). The CDR3 contains 15 residues. The CDR3, as DNA: TGTGCCAGCAGCCACATTACCGATGCCAAAAACATTCAGTACTTC. The encoded protein is CASSHITDAKNIQYF.

The rearrangement uses TRBV9 and TRBJ1-4; perhaps TRBD1 as D (6 bases). Germline CDR1 and CDR2: SGDLS and YYNGEE. The CDR3 extends over 14 amino acids. The germline V and J ends were trimmed by 0 bases and 6 bases, with 9 bases remaining between them. The CDR3 spells CASSVGDMDEKLFF. The CDR3 DNA reads TGTGCCAGCAGCGTAGGGGACATGGATGAAAAACTGTTTTTT.